What follows are 18 T cell receptor beta chains derived from one specimen sequenced in a study of PD-1 blockade in mismatch repair-deficient tumors. TCRdb keeps only in-frame clones here, not all; method: immunoSEQ multiplex PCR. Of 38,000 or so clones detected, 70% to 90% appear once; the ten largest clones hold approximately 3.5%. This sample comprised peripheral blood, obtained approximately 78 weeks after starting pembrolizumab. These receptor sequences come from an adult with mismatch repair-deficient cancer.

This clone was counted only a few times. The chain links TRBV7-8 to TRBJ2-7; tentatively, D is TRBD2 (7 bases). Trimming left V 0 bases short and J 2 bases short, with 14 bases between. In germline, CDR1 is SGHVS, CDR2 FQNEAQ. The CDR3 has 16 residues. CDR3: CASSLAGGRDTYEQYF. CDR3 sequence (DNA): TGTGCCAGCAGCTTAGCGGGAGGGCGGGACACCTACGAGCAGTACTTC.

V gene TRBV15 combines with J gene TRBJ2-5; TRBD2 agrees at 10 bases. Germline values: CDR1 LNHNV, CDR2 YYDKDF (reference sequence). V dropped 0 bases and J dropped 1; count of bases not matched to a gene: 2. The CDR3 totals 16 residues. Here the CDR3 DNA reads TGTGCCACCAGCAGAGATGTAGCGGGAGGCCAAGAGACCCAGTACTTC. Translated: CATSRDVAGGQETQYF.

The rearrangement uses TRBV6-5 and TRBJ2-7; 8 bases are a match to TRBD1. Germline CDR1 and CDR2: MNHEY and SVGAGI. J lost 1 base, V lost 5 bases, and 1 base had no gene match. This CDR3 contains 13 residues. The CDR3 reads CASSQGASYEQYF. Here the CDR3 DNA reads TGTGCCAGCAGTCAGGGGGCTTCCTACGAGCAGTACTTC.

The chain combines TRBV7-8 with TRBJ2-3; D is perhaps TRBD2 (5 bases). CDR1 and CDR2 from the germline V gene are SGHVS and FQNEAQ. The length of the CDR3 is 14 residues. V lost 8 bases to trimming and J lost 2 bases, with 14 bases between them. For the CDR3, the DNA is TGTGCCAGCGTTGTGGGAGCGAACACAGATACGCAGTATTTT. Translating it yields CASVVGANTDTQYF.

This clone occurred a few times. This chain uses TRBV11-3 with TRBJ2-7; D possibly corresponds to TRBD1 (5 bases). Trimming took off 5 bases at V and 3 bases at J, with 8 bases between the two ends. Germline V gene sequence: CDR1 SGHNT, CDR2 YENEEA. The CDR3 length is 12 residues. The CDR3 nucleotides read TGTGCCAGCAGCGAGACAGACTACGAGCAGTACTTC. Its protein is CASSETDYEQYF.

The chain combines TRBV19 with TRBJ1-3; perhaps TRBD1 as D (6 bases). CDR1 is LNHDA and CDR2 is SQIVND in the germline V gene (reference sequence). Trimming stripped 7 bases from V and 0 bases from J, with 19 bases between. This CDR3 comprises 17 residues. The CDR3, as DNA: TGTGCCAGTAAAAGTCGGCAGGGGCCCAGCTCTGGAAACACCATATATTTT. Its protein is CASKSRQGPSSGNTIYF.

This clone was recorded a few times. The rearrangement uses TRBV7-9 and TRBJ1-2; TRBD1 agrees at 8 bases. CDR3 length: 14 residues. Per germline, CDR1 SEHNR and CDR2 FQNEAQ (reference sequence). Trimming took 0 bases from V and 4 from J; bases not matched to a gene: 1. The DNA for the CDR3 is TGTGCCAGCAGCTTAGCCGGACAGGGCTATGGCTACACCTTC. It yields the protein CASSLAGQGYGYTF.

The chain couples TRBV9 to TRBJ2-7, with 7 bases identical to TRBD1. Unmatched junction bases numbered 5, after V lost 5 bases and J lost 6 bases. Per the germline V gene, CDR1 is SGDLS and CDR2 is YYNGEE. The CDR3 runs to 12 residues. Written as DNA, the CDR3 is TGTGCCAGCAGTGCCGACAGGGCCGAGCAGTACTTC. It codes for CASSADRAEQYF.

Comment on this clone: The identical CDR3 is also encoded by other nucleotide sequences in the sample. The CDR3 loop is CATSRDRINQPQHF. CDR3 nucleotides: TGTGCCACCAGCAGAGATAGGATCAATCAGCCCCAGCATTTT. This rearrangement joins TRBV15 to TRBJ1-5; no clear D gene. This CDR3 comprises 14 residues. Between the trimmed V and J ends, which lost 0 bases and 3 bases, there was a span of 6 bases. From germline, CDR1 is LNHNV and CDR2 YYDKDF (reference sequence). Full variable domain (rest looked up from reference TRBV15 and TRBJ1-5): DAMVIQNPRYQVTQFGKPVTLSCSQTLNHNVMYWYQQKSSQAPKLLFHYYDKDFNNEADTPDNFQSRRPNTSFCFLDIRSPGLGDTAMYLCATSRDRINQPQHFGDGTRLSIL.

The chain combines TRBV4-3 with TRBJ2-3; D is unclear. The CDR3 loop spans 13 amino acids. V was cut by 0 bases and J by 6 bases, with 7 bases left in between. Germline V gene lookup returns CDR1 LGHNA and CDR2 YSLEER. The CDR3 spells CASSQEPTDTQYF. The DNA for the CDR3 is TGCGCCAGCAGCCAAGAACCGACGGATACGCAGTATTTT.

This rearrangement joins TRBV30 to TRBJ1-1; tentative D call: TRBD1 (6 bases). V lost 6 bases to trimming and J lost 0 bases, with 8 bases between them. Germline V gene sequence: CDR1 GTSNPN, CDR2 SVGIG (reference sequence). The CDR3 has 12 residues. The CDR3 DNA reads as TGTGCCTGTGGGGGCATGAACACTGAAGCTTTCTTT. Translation gives CACGGMNTEAFF.

The chain combines TRBV9 with TRBJ2-1; 13 bases are shared with TRBD2. V was pared by 4 bases and J by 7 bases, with 5 bases of the junction left unmatched. The germline V gene has CDR1 SGDLS and CDR2 YYNGEE. This CDR3 is 15 amino acids long. CDR3 residues: CASSLWTSGSNEQFF. CDR3 in DNA: TGTGCCAGCAGCCTTTGGACTAGCGGGAGTAATGAGCAGTTCTTC.

The chain recombines TRBV5-5 with TRBJ1-4; TRBD1 agrees at 12 bases. The CDR3 loop spans 15 amino acids. CDR1 and CDR2 (germline): SGHKS, YYEKEE (reference sequence). V was clipped by 4 bases and J by 8 bases; unmatched bases: 6. In nucleotides, the CDR3 is TGTGCCAGCAGCGTGTCCGGGACAGGGGGCGAAAAACTGTTTTTT. Its translation: CASSVSGTGGEKLFF.

The chain uses TRBV9 and TRBJ2-6, with unresolved D. Deletions cut 3 bases from V and 0 bases from J, with 7 bases between. The CDR3 runs 15 residues. Per germline, CDR1 SGDLS and CDR2 YYNGEE. The CDR3 DNA follows: TGTGCCAGCAGCGGAGCCCTCTCTGGGGCCAACGTCCTGACTTTC. It yields the protein CASSGALSGANVLTF.

The chain has TRBV27 and TRBJ1-4, with a tentative D call TRBD1 (6 bases). The CDR3 totals 16 residues. Trimming left V 2 bases short and J 8 bases short, with 18 bases between. Germline CDR1 reads MNHEY; CDR2 reads SMNVEV (reference sequence). Written as DNA, the CDR3 is TGTGCCAGCAGTTTAAATCCAGGGGCCCAGGGGGAAAAACTGTTTTTT. The encoded protein is CASSLNPGAQGEKLFF.

V gene TRBV7-9 combines with J gene TRBJ1-1, with D maybe TRBD1 (5 bases). CDR1 and CDR2 from the germline V gene are SEHNR and FQNEAQ (reference sequence). V lost 5 bases and J 5 bases, leaving 15 bases between the germline ends. The length of the CDR3 is 14 residues. The CDR3 spells CASSDPPGETEAFF. The CDR3 nucleotides read TGTGCCAGCAGCGACCCCCCGGGGGAAACTGAAGCTTTCTTT.

This chain joins TRBV19 and TRBJ1-1; no clear D. The CDR3 runs 16 residues. V gave up 5 bases and J gave up 2 bases, with 18 bases separating them. Germline CDR1 is LNHDA and CDR2 is SQIVND (reference sequence). The CDR3 spells CASSPPGMYSNTEAFF. Written as DNA, the CDR3 is TGTGCCAGTAGTCCTCCCGGAATGTACAGTAACACTGAAGCTTTCTTT.

The V gene is TRBV5-4, the J gene TRBJ2-3; 7 nucleotides align to TRBD2. The CDR3 runs to 15 residues. Germline V gene sequence: CDR1 SGHNT, CDR2 YYREEE (reference sequence). V shed 4 bases and J 4 bases; nucleotides not matched to a gene: 9. The DNA for the CDR3 is TGTGCCAGCAGCGGGAGGGGATCGGAGTCAGATACGCAGTATTTT. Residues: CASSGRGSESDTQYF.